Sequencing of this TCR beta chain was carried out in a study of blood T cell repertoires in COVID-19. Study-level background: Spain, Italy and the United States supplied samples that represented acute and convalescent COVID-19.

Original analysis: By means of reference gene primer amplification, nucleated cell counts were estimated. Produced via immunoSEQ multiplex PCR; TCRdb's table is partial and in-frame only. Clonal size and the V and J genes are those of that table, whereas D and trimming came from the DNA. The sample holds about 210,000 clones, almost 90% seen once. CDR3 length equals 16 residues. The germline gives CDR1 LNHDA, CDR2 SQIVND (reference sequence). V was shortened by 3 bases and J by 3 bases, with 18 bases between the two germline ends. This TCR was sampled from a man younger than 35 with active or convalescent COVID-19. The material sequenced was peripheral blood. The chain links TRBV19 to TRBJ2-7, with D possibly being TRBD2 (7 bases). CDR3 protein: CASSIGGAENNYEQYF. CDR3 coding DNA: TGTGCCAGTAGTATTGGGGGGGCGGAGAACAACTACGAGCAGTACTTC. The complete variable domain, with remaining parts taken from reference TRBV19 and TRBJ2-7, reads DGGITQSPKYLFRKEGQNVTLSCEQNLNHDAMYWYRQDPGQGLRLIYYSQIVNDFQKGDIAEGYSVSREKKESFPLTVTSAQKNPTAFYLCASSIGGAENNYEQYFGPGTRLTVT.